A single sample is the source of the 16 T cell receptor beta chains below, sequenced in a study of molecular identifiers for immune sequencing clone quantification. In TCRdb, the PCR reads were re-called with MiXCR into one record per CDR3 protein. The sample shows over 550,000 distinct CDR3 sequences, roughly 23% of them seen only once. Sequences were obtained from naive CD8+ T cells from blood, with Jurkat cell RNA spiked in. Subset defined: FACS-sorted CD8+CD4-CCR7+CD45RA+ naive T cells. These receptors were taken from a human donor in good health. Some libraries in this study had Jurkat cell RNA spiked in.

This clonotype was recorded a few times. The chain recombines TRBV20-1 with TRBJ1-1; TRBD1 agrees at 7 bases. The germline V gene encodes CDR1 DFQATT and CDR2 SNEGSKA (reference sequence). With 3 bases clipped from V and 7 bases from J, the junction kept 5 bases outside the gene matches. The CDR3 sequence is 12 residues long. The CDR3 sequence is CSASTGDGEAFF. In nucleotides, the CDR3 is TGCAGTGCTAGTACAGGGGATGGTGAAGCTTTCTTT.

In regard to this clonotype: Being one base from a much bigger clone, this may be a read error. V is TRBV20-1 and J is TRBJ2-2, with TRBD2 identical over 8 bases. The CDR3 is made up of 16 amino acids. Trimming at V came to 3 bases and at J to 2 bases, leaving 8 bases not matched to a gene. Germline CDR1 and CDR2: DFQATT and SNEGSKA (reference sequence). The CDR3 DNA follows: TGCAGTGCTAGTCCTTCTAGCGGGCCTAACACCGGGGAGCTGTTTTTT. It encodes CSASPSSGPNTGELFF.

The gene calls are TRBV4-3 and TRBJ2-2; 12 bases map to TRBD2. V shed 4 bases and J 5 bases; nucleotides not matched to a gene: 11. Germline-derived CDR1 and CDR2 are LGHNA and YSLEER. The CDR3 is 18 amino acids. The CDR3 DNA reads as TGCGCCAGCAGCCCCGACCCGACTAGCGGGAGCGGGACCGGGGAGCTGTTTTTT. As protein: CASSPDPTSGSGTGELFF.

Ten or more counts support this clonotype. This sequence joins TRBV29-1 and TRBJ1-2, with a weak D call TRBD1 (6 bases). Trimming removed 6 bases at V and 7 bases at J, with 18 bases between. CDR1 is SQVTM, CDR2 ANQGSEA, per germline. This CDR3 is built from 13 residues. The CDR3 is CSVGQLRTFGYTF. DNA for the CDR3: TGCAGCGTGGGACAATTAAGAACTTTTGGCTACACCTTC.

This chain uses TRBV4-3 with TRBJ2-2, with D perhaps TRBD1 (5 bases). The CDR3 is made up of 19 amino acids. Per germline, CDR1 LGHNA and CDR2 YSLEER. Trimming removed 4 bases at V and 3 bases at J, with 24 bases between. The CDR3 loop reads CASSPRQNTYDIDTGELFF. CDR3 DNA: TGCGCCAGCAGCCCTCGACAGAACACCTACGACATAGACACCGGGGAGCTGTTTTTT.

The chain carries TRBV27 and TRBJ1-5, with D possibly matching TRBD1 (6 bases). The length of the CDR3 is 15 residues. In germline, CDR1 is MNHEY, CDR2 SMNVEV (reference sequence). The V end lost 5 bases, the J end lost 5 bases, and 16 bases lay between the germline ends. This chain's CDR3 is CASSQITGPDQPQHF. CDR3 bases: TGTGCCAGCAGTCAAATAACAGGGCCAGATCAGCCCCAGCATTTT.

A word on this clonotype: A single base separates this from a much larger clone, so it may be a read error. V and J are TRBV7-9 and TRBJ1-5, with D unresolved. Germline CDR1 SEHNR, CDR2 FQNEAQ (reference sequence). The CDR3 is made up of 12 amino acids. The CDR3 nucleotides read TGTGCCAGCATCTCAGGACCTCAGCCCCGGCATTTT. It specifies CASISGPQPRHF.

Comment on this clonotype: A much larger clone sits a single nucleotide away, making a read error possible. The genes are TRBV29-1 and TRBJ2-7; tentatively, D is TRBD2 (6 bases). Between the trimmed V and J ends, which lost 7 bases and 4 bases, there was a span of 26 bases. This CDR3 has 16 amino acids. Germline V gives CDR1 SQVTM, CDR2 ANQGSEA. The CDR3 DNA reads as TGCAGCGCCGAGACGGTGGGCAGGGTTGGGACTTACGAGCAGTACTTC. As protein: CSAETVGRVGTYEQYF.

A note on this clonotype: The conserved phenylalanine or tryptophan is not found at the CDR3 terminus, so this likely reflects a read error. The chain carries TRBV28 and TRBJ1-2; no reliable D call. Trimming removed 7 bases at V and 4 bases at J, with 16 bases between. CDR1 is MDHEN and CDR2 is SYDVKM in the germline V gene. CDR3 length: 14 amino acids. This CDR3 is CASMRESASYGYTL. In DNA form, the CDR3 reads TGTGCCAGCATGAGGGAATCCGCCAGCTATGGCTACACCCTC.

This clonotype appeared many times. V and J are TRBV15 and TRBJ2-5; D is undetermined. Germline V lookup: CDR1 LNHNV, CDR2 YYDKDF (reference sequence). The CDR3 runs 16 residues. With 0 bases removed from V and 1 base from J, the gap between germline ends came to 12 bases. The CDR3 DNA reads TGTGCCACCAGCAGAGATGCATTGGGTATCCAAGAGACCCAGTACTTC. Protein: CATSRDALGIQETQYF.

Comment on this clonotype: A much larger clone lies a single base off, so this may be a read error. The V and J genes are TRBV19 and TRBJ2-2, with D possibly being TRBD2 (5 bases). There are 17 residues in the CDR3. Germline-derived CDR1 and CDR2 are LNHDA and SQIVND (reference sequence). The CDR3 loop reads CASSIGWMSTGSGELVF. For the CDR3, the DNA is TGTGCCAGTAGTATTGGATGGATGAGTACGGGATCCGGGGAGCTGGTTTTT.

This clonotype occurred many times. The chain couples TRBV27 to TRBJ1-1; no firm D call. This CDR3 has 16 residues. The germline V gene has CDR1 MNHEY and CDR2 SMNVEV (reference sequence). V was trimmed by 7 bases and J by 5 bases, leaving 23 bases between them. The CDR3 reads CASTPIGVRPLTEAFF. For the CDR3, the DNA is TGTGCCAGCACCCCTATTGGGGTTCGCCCCTTGACTGAAGCTTTCTTT.

There are many counts of this clonotype. This chain links TRBV14 with TRBJ1-1, with D hard to call. In germline, CDR1 is SGHDN, CDR2 FVKESK. The CDR3 contains 13 residues. The ends were cut back, 0 bases at V and 6 bases at J, with 8 bases in the middle. The CDR3 bases are TGTGCCAGCAGCCAAGATCAGTGGTCTGAAGCTTTCTTT. Protein product: CASSQDQWSEAFF.

This clonotype was seen many times. This rearrangement joins TRBV14 to TRBJ2-7; possible D gene TRBD1, 5 bases. The germline V and J ends were trimmed by 3 bases and 6 bases, with 15 bases remaining between them. This CDR3 spans 14 amino acids. Germline V gene data show CDR1 as SGHDN and CDR2 as FVKESK. CDR3: CASSHLAGLVEQYF. CDR3 bases: TGTGCCAGCAGCCATTTAGCAGGGCTAGTCGAGCAGTACTTC.

The chain recombines TRBV6-5 with TRBJ2-5; D gene ambiguous. In germline, CDR1 is MNHEY, CDR2 SVGAGI. The CDR3 consists of 15 residues. V was shortened by 2 bases and J by 2 bases, with 12 bases between the two germline ends. CDR3 region: CASSYSWQQQETQYF. DNA for the CDR3: TGTGCCAGCAGTTACAGTTGGCAACAACAAGAGACCCAGTACTTC.

There are a few counts of this clonotype. The chain employs TRBV12-5 and TRBJ1-1; tentative D call: TRBD1 (6 bases). V was clipped by 6 bases and J by 5 bases, with 13 bases between them. The CDR3 spans 13 residues. Looked up from germline, CDR1 is LGHNT and CDR2 is FRNRAP. The DNA of the CDR3 is TGTGCTAGTGGGATACTAGGGGGAACTGAAGCTTTCTTT. Translated: CASGILGGTEAFF.